These 10 T cell receptor beta chains were all obtained from the same sample, sequenced in a study of control samples from healthy donors and cancer patients. Profiling relied on immunoSEQ multiplex PCR, and the TCRdb table lists in-frame clones only, not all of them. Among roughly 400,000 clones listed, 90% were seen once. The sequenced material came from PBMCs. The receptors here all came from a man aged 40-49 years with head and neck cancer.

The chain carries TRBV9 and TRBJ1-6; unclear D gene. Germline V lookup: CDR1 SGDLS, CDR2 YYNGEE. Trimming stripped 5 bases from V and 8 bases from J, with 14 bases between. The CDR3 contains 14 residues. The CDR3 sequence is CASSRLKGDSPLHF. The CDR3 DNA is TGTGCCAGCAGTAGGCTTAAAGGAGATTCACCCCTCCACTTT.

The chain is built from TRBV18 and TRBJ2-3, with D perhaps TRBD2 (6 bases). The V gene lost 2 bases and the J gene lost 0 bases, with 18 bases spanning the gap. The CDR3 has 18 residues. CDR1 and CDR2 (germline): KGHSH, LQKENI. CDR3 amino acids: CASSPGYPGGHSTDTQYF. In nucleotides, the CDR3 is TGTGCCAGCTCACCAGGATATCCAGGAGGGCATAGCACAGATACGCAGTATTTT.

On this clone: Other nucleotide sequences from this sample produce the same CDR3. The V call is TRBV11-3, the J call TRBJ2-2; 9 nucleotides align to TRBD1. V lost 5 bases to trimming and J lost 1 base; unmatched junction nucleotides: 2. From germline, CDR1 is SGHNT and CDR2 YENEEA. The CDR3 totals 15 residues. CDR3 nucleotide sequence: TGTGCCAGCAGCCCGGGACAGGGGAACACCGGGGAGCTGTTTTTT. It translates to CASSPGQGNTGELFF.

The chain couples TRBV19 to TRBJ1-1; 9 bases match TRBD1. Per the germline V gene, CDR1 is LNHDA and CDR2 is SQIVND (reference sequence). This CDR3 comprises 13 residues. Trimming at V came to 6 bases and at J to 2 bases, leaving 1 base not matched to a gene. The CDR3: CASRGQGNTEAFF. DNA of the CDR3: TGTGCCAGTAGGGGACAGGGAAACACTGAAGCTTTCTTT. Full variable domain (outside the CDR3, taken from reference TRBV19 and TRBJ1-1): DGGITQSPKYLFRKEGQNVTLSCEQNLNHDAMYWYRQDPGQGLRLIYYSQIVNDFQKGDIAEGYSVSREKKESFPLTVTSAQKNPTAFYLCASRGQGNTEAFFGQGTRLTVV.

The chain combines TRBV28 with TRBJ2-7; TRBD2 aligns across 10 bases. The CDR3 spans 13 residues. Germline CDR1 is MDHEN and CDR2 is SYDVKM. V lost 6 bases, J lost 9 bases, and 8 bases stayed unmatched. The CDR3 here is CASSPSGRNWQYF. The CDR3 DNA reads TGTGCCAGCAGCCCTAGCGGGAGAAATTGGCAGTACTTC. Filled out from reference TRBV28 and TRBJ2-7, the complete variable domain reads DVKVTQSSRYLVKRTGEKVFLECVQDMDHENMFWYRQDPGLGLRLIYFSYDVKMKEKGDIPEGYSVSREKKERFSLILESASTNQTSMYLCASSPSGRNWQYFGPGTRLTVT.

This chain links TRBV6-6 with TRBJ2-7; D might be TRBD1 or TRBD2, each matching 5 bases. The CDR3 is made up of 12 amino acids. The V gene's germline CDR1 is MNHNY and CDR2 SVGAGI (reference sequence). V was shortened by 6 bases and J by 10 bases, with 16 bases between the two germline ends. CDR3 bases: TGTGCCAGCAGCGTTAATGAGGGGTTTCAGTACTTC. Its translation: CASSVNEGFQYF.

V gene TRBV24-1 combines with J gene TRBJ1-5, with TRBD1 matching 9 bases. This CDR3 region has 17 residues. The germline V gene has CDR1 KGHDR and CDR2 SFDVKD. V trimming: 4 bases; J trimming: 7 bases; junction bases outside the gene matches: 13. The CDR3 is CATSDAGTGPLGQPQHF. CDR3 nucleotides: TGTGCCACCAGTGACGCGGGGACAGGGCCACTGGGCCAGCCCCAGCATTTT.

The CDR3 protein is CASRPLAGITDTQYF. The DNA for the CDR3 is TGTGCCAGCAGGCCCCTAGCGGGAATTACAGATACGCAGTATTTT. V and J are TRBV5-4 and TRBJ2-3; 9 bases map to TRBD2. Germline values: CDR1 SGHNT, CDR2 YYREEE (reference sequence). The CDR3 loop spans 15 amino acids. V dropped 5 bases and J dropped 3; count of bases not matched to a gene: 7.

This clone was observed once. The rearrangement joins TRBV18 to TRBJ1-3; possibly TRBD1 for D (5 bases). The CDR3 consists of 16 residues. Germline-derived CDR1 and CDR2 are KGHSH and LQKENI. The germline V and J ends were trimmed by 6 bases and 0 bases, with 15 bases remaining between them. The CDR3 region is CASSTPRVFSGNTIYF. The CDR3, as DNA: TGTGCCAGCTCTACTCCCAGGGTATTCTCTGGAAACACCATATATTTT.

The V gene is TRBV7-9, the J gene TRBJ2-2; tentative D call: TRBD1 (6 bases). V gave up 4 bases and J gave up 5 bases, with 14 bases separating them. This CDR3 comprises 15 residues. The germline CDR1 and CDR2 sequences are SEHNR and FQNEAQ (reference sequence). The CDR3 is CASSYRTEGTGELFF. Here the CDR3 DNA reads TGTGCCAGCAGCTACCGGACAGAGGGGACCGGGGAGCTGTTTTTT.